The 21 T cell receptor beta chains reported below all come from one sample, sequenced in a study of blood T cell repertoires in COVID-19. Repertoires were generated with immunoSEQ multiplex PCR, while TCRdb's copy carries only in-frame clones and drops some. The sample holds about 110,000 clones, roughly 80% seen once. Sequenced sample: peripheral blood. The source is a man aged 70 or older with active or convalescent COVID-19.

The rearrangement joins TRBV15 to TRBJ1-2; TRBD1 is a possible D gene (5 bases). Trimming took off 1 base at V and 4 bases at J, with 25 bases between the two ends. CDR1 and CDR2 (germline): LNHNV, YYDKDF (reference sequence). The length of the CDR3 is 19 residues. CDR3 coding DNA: TGTGCCACCAGCAGAGGTTCCCTTTGGGGGGAGACGACAATCTATGGCTACACCTTC. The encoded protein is CATSRGSLWGETTIYGYTF.

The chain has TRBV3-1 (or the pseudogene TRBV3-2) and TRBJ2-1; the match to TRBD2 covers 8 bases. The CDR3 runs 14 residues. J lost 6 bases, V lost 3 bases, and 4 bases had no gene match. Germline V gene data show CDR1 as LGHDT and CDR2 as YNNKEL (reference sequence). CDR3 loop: CASSHAGTSNEQFF. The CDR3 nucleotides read TGTGCCAGCAGCCACGCCGGGACTAGCAATGAGCAGTTCTTC.

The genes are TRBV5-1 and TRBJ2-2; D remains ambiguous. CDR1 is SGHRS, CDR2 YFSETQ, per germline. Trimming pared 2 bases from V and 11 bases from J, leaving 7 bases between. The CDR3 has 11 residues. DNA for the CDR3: TGCGCCAGCAGCTTTGCAGGAGAGCTGTTTTTT. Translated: CASSFAGELFF.

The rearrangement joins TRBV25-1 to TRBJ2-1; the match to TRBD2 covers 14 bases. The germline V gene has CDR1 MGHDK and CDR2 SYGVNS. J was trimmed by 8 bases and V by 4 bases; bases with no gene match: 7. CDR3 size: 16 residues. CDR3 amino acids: CASSGSGTSGSYEQFF. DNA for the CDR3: TGTGCCAGCAGTGGTTCCGGGACTAGCGGGAGCTATGAGCAGTTCTTC.

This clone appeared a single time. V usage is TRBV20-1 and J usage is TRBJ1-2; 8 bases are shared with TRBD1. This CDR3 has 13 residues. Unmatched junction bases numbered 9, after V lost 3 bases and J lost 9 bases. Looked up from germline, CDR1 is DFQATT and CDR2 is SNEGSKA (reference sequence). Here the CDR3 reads CSASPGQARSYTF. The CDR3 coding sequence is TGCAGTGCTAGTCCGGGACAGGCGAGGAGCTACACCTTC.

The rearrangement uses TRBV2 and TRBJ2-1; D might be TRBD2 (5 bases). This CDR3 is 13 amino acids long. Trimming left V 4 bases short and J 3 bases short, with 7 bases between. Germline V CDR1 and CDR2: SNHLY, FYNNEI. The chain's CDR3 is CASSGTHYNEQFF. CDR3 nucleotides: TGTGCCAGCAGTGGGACTCACTACAATGAGCAGTTCTTC. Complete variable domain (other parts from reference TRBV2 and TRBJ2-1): EPEVTQTPSHQVTQMGQEVILRCVPISNHLYFYWYRQILGQKVEFLVSFYNNEISEKSEIFDDQFSVERPDGSNFTLKIRSTKLEDSAMYFCASSGTHYNEQFFGPGTRLTVL.

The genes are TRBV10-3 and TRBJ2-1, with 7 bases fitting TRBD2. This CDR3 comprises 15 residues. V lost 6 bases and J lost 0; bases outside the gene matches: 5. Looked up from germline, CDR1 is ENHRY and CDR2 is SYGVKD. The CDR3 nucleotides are TGTGCCATCAGGGCTAGCGGAAGCTCCTACAATGAGCAGTTCTTC. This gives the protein CAIRASGSSYNEQFF.

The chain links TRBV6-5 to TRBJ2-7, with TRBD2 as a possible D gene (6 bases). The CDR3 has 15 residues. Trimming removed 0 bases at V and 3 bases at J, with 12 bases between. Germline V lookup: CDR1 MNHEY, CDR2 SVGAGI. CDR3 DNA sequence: TGTGCCAGCAGTTACTCGGAGACTAGAGACTACGAGCAGTACTTC. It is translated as CASSYSETRDYEQYF.

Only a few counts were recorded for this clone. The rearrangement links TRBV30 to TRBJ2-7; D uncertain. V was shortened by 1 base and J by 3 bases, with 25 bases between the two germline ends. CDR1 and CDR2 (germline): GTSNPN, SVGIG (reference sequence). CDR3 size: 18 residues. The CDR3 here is CAWSAFPPRQSNSYEQYF. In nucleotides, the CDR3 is TGTGCCTGGAGTGCCTTCCCCCCCCGACAATCCAACAGCTACGAGCAGTACTTC.

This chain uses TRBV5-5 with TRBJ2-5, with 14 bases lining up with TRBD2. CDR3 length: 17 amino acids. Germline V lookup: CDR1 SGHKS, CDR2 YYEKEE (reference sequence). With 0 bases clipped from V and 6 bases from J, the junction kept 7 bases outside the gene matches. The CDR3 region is CASSLGLAGGLEKTQYF. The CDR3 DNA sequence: TGTGCCAGCAGCTTGGGACTAGCGGGGGGGCTGGAAAAGACCCAGTACTTC.

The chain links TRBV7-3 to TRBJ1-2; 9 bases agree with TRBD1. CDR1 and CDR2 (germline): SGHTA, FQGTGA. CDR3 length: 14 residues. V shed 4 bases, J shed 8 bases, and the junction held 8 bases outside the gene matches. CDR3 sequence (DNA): TGTGCCAGCAGCTCGGGGACAGGGCCTAACGGCTACACCTTC. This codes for CASSSGTGPNGYTF.

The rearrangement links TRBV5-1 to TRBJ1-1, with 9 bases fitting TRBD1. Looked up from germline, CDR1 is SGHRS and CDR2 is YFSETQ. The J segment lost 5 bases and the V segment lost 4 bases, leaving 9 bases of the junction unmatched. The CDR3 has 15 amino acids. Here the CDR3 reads CASSQITGGRTEAFF. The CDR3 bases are TGCGCCAGCAGCCAAATTACAGGGGGCAGGACTGAAGCTTTCTTT.

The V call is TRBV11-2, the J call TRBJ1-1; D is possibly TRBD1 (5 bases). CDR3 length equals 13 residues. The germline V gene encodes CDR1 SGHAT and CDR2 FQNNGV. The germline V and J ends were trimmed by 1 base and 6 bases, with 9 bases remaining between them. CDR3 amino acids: CASSLVSGAEAFF. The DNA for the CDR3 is TGTGCCAGCAGCTTAGTGTCGGGGGCTGAAGCTTTCTTT.

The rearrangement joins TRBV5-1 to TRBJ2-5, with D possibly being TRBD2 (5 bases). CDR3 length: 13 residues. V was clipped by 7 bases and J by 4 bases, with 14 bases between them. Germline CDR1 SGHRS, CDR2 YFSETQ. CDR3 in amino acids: CASVGLEVETQYF. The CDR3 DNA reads TGCGCCAGCGTTGGACTGGAAGTAGAGACCCAGTACTTC.

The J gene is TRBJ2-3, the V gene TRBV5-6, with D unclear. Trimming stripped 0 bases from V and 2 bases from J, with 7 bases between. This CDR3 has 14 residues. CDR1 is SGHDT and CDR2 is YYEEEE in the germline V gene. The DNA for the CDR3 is TGTGCCAGCAGCTTGGTAGAAAACACAGATACGCAGTATTTT. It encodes CASSLVENTDTQYF.

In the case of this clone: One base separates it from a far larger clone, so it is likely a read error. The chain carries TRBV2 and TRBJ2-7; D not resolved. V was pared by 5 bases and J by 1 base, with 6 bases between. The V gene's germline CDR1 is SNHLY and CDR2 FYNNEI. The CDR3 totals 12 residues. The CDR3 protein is CASSYNSYEQYF. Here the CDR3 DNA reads TGTGCCAGCAGTTACAATTCCTACGAGCAGTACTTC.

In DNA form, the CDR3 reads TGTGCCAGCAGCTCCCCCCTAAGGGGGGGTAGCGTGCTTCAAGCCTACAATGAGCAGTTCTTC. Protein product: CASSSPLRGGSVLQAYNEQFF. The V call is TRBV9, the J call TRBJ2-1, with TRBD2 as a possible D gene (7 bases). The CDR3 is made up of 21 amino acids. The germline V gene encodes CDR1 SGDLS and CDR2 YYNGEE. The V end lost 4 bases, the J end lost 2 bases, and 31 bases lay between the germline ends.

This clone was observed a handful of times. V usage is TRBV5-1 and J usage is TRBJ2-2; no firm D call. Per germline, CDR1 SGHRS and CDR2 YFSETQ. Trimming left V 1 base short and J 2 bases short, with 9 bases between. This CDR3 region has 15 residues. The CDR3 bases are TGCGCCAGCAGCTTGAACGGCGGAAACACCGGGGAGCTGTTTTTT. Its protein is CASSLNGGNTGELFF.

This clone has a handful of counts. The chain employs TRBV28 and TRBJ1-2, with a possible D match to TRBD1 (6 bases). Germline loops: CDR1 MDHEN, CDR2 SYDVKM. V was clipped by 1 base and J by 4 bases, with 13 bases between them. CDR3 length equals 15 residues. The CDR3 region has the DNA TGTGCCAGCAGTTTATCTTGGGGGCCGGGCTATGGCTACACCTTC. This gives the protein CASSLSWGPGYGYTF.

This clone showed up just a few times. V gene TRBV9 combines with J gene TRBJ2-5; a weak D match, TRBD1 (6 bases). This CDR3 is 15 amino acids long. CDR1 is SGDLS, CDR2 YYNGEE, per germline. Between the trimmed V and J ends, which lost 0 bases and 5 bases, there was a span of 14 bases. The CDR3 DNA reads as TGTGCCAGCAGCGTAGGAGGAGCGAGGGGGGAGACCCAGTACTTC. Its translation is CASSVGGARGETQYF.

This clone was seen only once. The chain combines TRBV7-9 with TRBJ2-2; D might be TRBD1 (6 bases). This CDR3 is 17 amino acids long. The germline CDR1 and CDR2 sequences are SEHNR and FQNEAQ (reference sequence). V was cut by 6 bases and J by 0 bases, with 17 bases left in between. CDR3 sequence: CASSSSMGQTNTGELFF. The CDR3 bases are TGTGCCAGCAGTTCCTCCATGGGACAAACGAACACCGGGGAGCTGTTTTTT.